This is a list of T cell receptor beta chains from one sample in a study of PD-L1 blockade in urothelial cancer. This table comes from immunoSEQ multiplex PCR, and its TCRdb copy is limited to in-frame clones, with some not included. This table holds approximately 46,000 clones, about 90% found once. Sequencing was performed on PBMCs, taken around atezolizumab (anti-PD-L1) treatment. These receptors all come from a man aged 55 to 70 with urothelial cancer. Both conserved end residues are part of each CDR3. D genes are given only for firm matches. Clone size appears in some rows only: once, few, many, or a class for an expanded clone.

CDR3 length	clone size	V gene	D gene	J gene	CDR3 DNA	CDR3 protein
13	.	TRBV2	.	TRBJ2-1	TGTGCCAGCAGTATCGACAGCGACAATGAGCAGTTCTTC	CASSIDSDNEQFF
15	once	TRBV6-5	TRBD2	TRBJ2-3	TGTGCCAGCAGCCCCCGGGCAGGGAGGGCCGATACGCAGTATTTT	CASSPRAGRADTQYF
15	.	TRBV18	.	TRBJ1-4	TGTGCCAGCTCACCCCCGAGGGGGGGCGATGAAAAACTGTTTTTT	CASSPPRGGDEKLFF
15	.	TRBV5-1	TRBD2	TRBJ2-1	TGCGCCAGCAGCCACAGGACTAGCGGGGGGAATGAGCAGTTCTTC	CASSHRTSGGNEQFF
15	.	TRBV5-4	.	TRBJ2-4	TGTGCCAGCAGCCCCACCTATGGAGCCAAAAACATTCAGTACTTC	CASSPTYGAKNIQYF
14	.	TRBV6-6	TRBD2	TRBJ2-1	TGTGCCACCACGGCGGGGGGTCCCTACAATGAGCAGTTCTTC	CATTAGGPYNEQFF
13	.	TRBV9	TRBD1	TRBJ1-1	TGTGCCAGCCCAGGACAGGGTTGTACTGAAGCTTTCTTT	CASPGQGCTEAFF
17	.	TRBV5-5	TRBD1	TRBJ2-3	TGTGCCAGCAGCGAAAAGGACAGGCCACTTTTCCCAGATACGCAGTATTTT	CASSEKDRPLFPDTQYF
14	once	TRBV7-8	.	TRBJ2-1	TGTGCCAGCAGCGACCGACCTAGGAACAATGAGCAGTTCTTC	CASSDRPRNNEQFF
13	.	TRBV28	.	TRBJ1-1	TGTGCCAGCAGTTTACCTATGAACACTGAAGCTTTCTTT	CASSLPMNTEAFF
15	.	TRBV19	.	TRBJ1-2	TGTGCCAGTAGTCAGAAGCCGGAGGAAGGCTATGGCTACACCTTC	CASSQKPEEGYGYTF
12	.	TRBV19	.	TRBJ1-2	TGTGCCAGTAGTATAGAGCGTTCTGGCTACACCTTC	CASSIERSGYTF
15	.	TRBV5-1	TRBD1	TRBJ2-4	TGCGCCAGCAGCTTGGAACAGGGGAATGTTGGCATTCAGTACTTC	CASSLEQGNVGIQYF
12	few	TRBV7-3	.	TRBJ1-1	TGTGCCAGCAGCACAACAAGCGCTGAAGCTTTCTTT	CASSTTSAEAFF
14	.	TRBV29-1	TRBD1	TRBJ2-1	TGCAGCGTCCGACAGGGACCCTCCTACAATGAGCAGTTCTTC	CSVRQGPSYNEQFF
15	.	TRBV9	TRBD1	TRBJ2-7	TGTGCCAGCAGCAAAGCCGGGACAGGGGCCTACGAGCAGTACTTC	CASSKAGTGAYEQYF
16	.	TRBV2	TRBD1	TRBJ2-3	TGTGCCAGCAGTACGGGACAGCCTAGGGCCACAGATACGCAGTATTTT	CASSTGQPRATDTQYF
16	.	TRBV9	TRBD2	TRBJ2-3	TGTGCCAGCAGCGTAGCTAGCGGGGGGGCCGCAGATACGCAGTATTTT	CASSVASGGAADTQYF
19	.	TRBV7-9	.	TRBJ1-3	TGTGCCAGCAGCTCTCCCCTCACAGGGTTATCTCTCTCTGGAAACACCATATATTTT	CASSSPLTGLSLSGNTIYF
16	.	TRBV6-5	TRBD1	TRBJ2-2	TGTGCCAGCAGTTATGCGGCAGGGGGCTTCGCCGGGGAGCTGTTTTTT	CASSYAAGGFAGELFF
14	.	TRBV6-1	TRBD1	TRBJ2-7	TGTGCCAGCAGTGCGGCAGGGGGCCTCTACGAGCAGTACTTC	CASSAAGGLYEQYF
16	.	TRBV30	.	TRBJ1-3	TGTGCCTGGACGCCGGGACACCTGAGCTCTGGAAACACCATATATTTT	CAWTPGHLSSGNTIYF
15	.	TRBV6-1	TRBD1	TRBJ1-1	TGTGCCAGCAGTGATAACAGGGGGCGAAGCACTGAAGCTTTCTTT	CASSDNRGRSTEAFF
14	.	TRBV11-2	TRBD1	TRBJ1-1	TGTGCCAGCAGCTTCCGACAGGGTGGGACTGAAGCTTTCTTT	CASSFRQGGTEAFF
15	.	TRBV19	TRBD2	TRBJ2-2	TGTGCCAGTACCTTGGGGACTAGCGGGAGGGGGGAGCTGTTTTTT	CASTLGTSGRGELFF
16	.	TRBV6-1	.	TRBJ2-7	TGTGCCAGCAGTGAAGCCTGGGCTAGCGTGTCCTACGAGCAGTACTTC	CASSEAWASVSYEQYF
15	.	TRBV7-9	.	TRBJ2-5	TGTGCCAGCAGCTTAGCAGGGGAGGTTAAAGAGACCCAGTACTTC	CASSLAGEVKETQYF
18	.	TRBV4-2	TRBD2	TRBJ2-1	TGTGCCAGCAGCCAAGTTATTACCGGGACTATTTCCTACAATGAGCAGTTCTTC	CASSQVITGTISYNEQFF
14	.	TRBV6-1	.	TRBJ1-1	TGTGCCAGCATCCTGGGGGACGGGAGGGATGAAGCTTTCTTT	CASILGDGRDEAFF
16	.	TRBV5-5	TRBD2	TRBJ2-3	TGTGCCAGCAGCCCCTGGACTAGCGGGGGAACAGATACGCAGTATTTT	CASSPWTSGGTDTQYF
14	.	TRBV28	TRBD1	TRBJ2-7	TGTGCCAGCAAAATGACAGGGACCTCCTACGAGCAGTACTTC	CASKMTGTSYEQYF
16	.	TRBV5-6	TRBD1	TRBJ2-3	TGTGCCAGCAGCTTGGCCGGAAGGGGGCTAGGAGATACGCAGTATTTT	CASSLAGRGLGDTQYF
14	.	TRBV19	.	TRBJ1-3	TGTGCCAGTTCGACAGGTCGTTCTGGAAACACCATATATTTT	CASSTGRSGNTIYF
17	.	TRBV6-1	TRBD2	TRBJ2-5	TGTGCCAGCAGTGAACTAGCGGGGGGCTTTTACCAAGAGACCCAGTACTTC	CASSELAGGFYQETQYF
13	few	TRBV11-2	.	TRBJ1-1	TGTGCCAGCAGCTCACCGGACAAAACGGGAGCTTTCTTT	CASSSPDKTGAFF
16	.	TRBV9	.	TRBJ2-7	TGTGCCAGCAGCCCAAGACAGGGCGGGATCTCCTACGAGCAGTACTTC	CASSPRQGGISYEQYF
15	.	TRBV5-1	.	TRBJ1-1	TGCGCCAGCAGCCCCCGGACGGGAATGAACACTGAAGCTTTCTTT	CASSPRTGMNTEAFF